This is a list of T cell receptor beta chains from one sample in a study of blood T cells in healthy people across ages. TCRdb re-called the 5' RACE reads with MiXCR, one entry per CDR3 protein. The data show about 760,000 distinct CDR3 sequences, more than 55% seen once. The sequenced material came from blood. The receptor set was obtained from a man aged 40-50 years in good health. The CDR3 runs from the conserved cysteine through the conserved F or W. D genes are given only for firm matches. Size is omitted from some rows. Given values are once, few, many or a class for expanded clones.

15,NA,NA,TRBV7-2,TRBJ2-1,CASSLDGLTYNEQFF,TGTGCCAGCAGCTTAGACGGGCTTACCTACAATGAGCAGTTCTTC
19,NA,NA,TRBV7-2,TRBJ1-6,CASSTYRTEFSSYNSPLHF,TGTGCCAGCAGCACGTACCGGACAGAGTTCAGCTCCTATAATTCACCCCTCCACTTT
14,TRBD1,NA,TRBV29-1,TRBJ2-3,CSYPGTGGTDTQYF,TGCAGCTATCCCGGGACAGGGGGCACAGATACGCAGTATTTT
13,NA,few,TRBV5-1,TRBJ2-7,CASSNLGGYEQYF,TGCGCCAGCAGTAATTTGGGTGGCTACGAGCAGTACTTC
17,NA,NA,TRBV16,TRBJ1-5,CASSRNDSWVFDQPQHF,TGTGCCAGCAGCCGGAATGACAGCTGGGTTTTCGATCAGCCCCAGCATTTT
17,NA,NA,TRBV28,TRBJ2-7,CASPPPTGVGVNYEQYF,TGTGCCAGCCCTCCCCCGACCGGGGTGGGGGTAAACTACGAGCAGTACTTC
13,NA,few,TRBV3-1,TRBJ2-7,CASSQIGVYEQYF,TGTGCCAGCAGCCAGATCGGGGTATACGAGCAGTACTTC
13,NA,NA,TRBV29-1,TRBJ2-7,CSVGSSASYEQYF,TGCAGCGTTGGGTCGTCAGCCTCCTACGAGCAGTACTTC
16,TRBD2,NA,TRBV6-6,TRBJ2-1,CASSYSGAGGLNEQFF,TGTGCCAGCAGTTACTCCGGCGCGGGAGGGCTTAATGAGCAGTTCTTC
16,NA,NA,TRBV24-1,TRBJ2-1,CATSDPTGKVGNEQFF,TGTGCCACCAGTGATCCAACAGGGAAGGTAGGCAATGAGCAGTTCTTC
15,TRBD1,NA,TRBV5-6,TRBJ2-7,CASSVGTGGYNEQYF,TGTGCCAGCAGCGTCGGGACAGGGGGCTACAATGAGCAGTACTTC
15,NA,NA,TRBV28,TRBJ1-5,CASSLHTGSNQPQHF,TGTGCCAGCAGTTTACATACAGGTAGCAATCAGCCCCAGCATTTT
17,NA,NA,TRBV13,TRBJ2-3,CAGSHDRLGGGTDMQYF,TGTGCCGGCAGTCATGACAGGTTAGGTGGCGGCACAGATATGCAGTATTTT
14,TRBD1,NA,TRBV29-1,TRBJ1-2,CSVPGQGGNYGYTF,TGCAGCGTTCCTGGACAGGGGGGGAACTATGGCTACACCTTC
14,TRBD1,NA,TRBV10-3,TRBJ2-1,CAISDETGGNEQFF,TGTGCCATCAGTGACGAGACAGGGGGCAATGAGCAGTTCTTC
18,TRBD2,NA,TRBV4-1,TRBJ2-1,CASSQDATSGRAIDEQFF,TGCGCCAGCAGCCAAGATGCCACTAGCGGGAGGGCCATCGATGAGCAGTTCTTC
12,NA,NA,TRBV29-1,TRBJ2-3,CSVLGSTDTQYF,TGCAGCGTTTTGGGTAGCACAGATACGCAGTATTTT
15,TRBD2,NA,TRBV12-3/TRBV12-4,TRBJ2-3,CASRLGLAGGGTQYF,TGTGCCAGCAGATTGGGGCTAGCGGGAGGTGGGACGCAGTATTTT